The 14 T cell receptor beta chains below come from one sample, sequenced in a study of blood T cell repertoires in COVID-19. Data came from immunoSEQ multiplex PCR; TCRdb stores just in-frame clones and leaves some out. The table includes roughly 200,000 clones, around 90% detected once. Sequencing was carried out using peripheral blood. The receptors here all came from a man in his 60s with active or convalescent COVID-19.

About this clone: The same CDR3 can be traced to other DNA sequences in this sample. The V and J genes are TRBV5-1 and TRBJ2-2; no firm D call. CDR1 is SGHRS and CDR2 is YFSETQ in the germline V gene. V lost 0 bases, J lost 1 base, and 4 bases lay in between. The CDR3 is made up of 14 amino acids. CDR3 sequence reads: CASSLGQNTGELFF. The CDR3 coding sequence is TGCGCCAGCAGCTTGGGTCAGAACACCGGGGAGCTGTTTTTT. The whole variable domain, filled in from reference TRBV5-1 and TRBJ2-2, reads KAGVTQTPRYLIKTRGQQVTLSCSPISGHRSVSWYQQTPGQGLQFLFEYFSETQRNKGNFPGRFSGRQFSNSRSEMNVSTLELGDSALYLCASSLGQNTGELFFGEGSRLTVL.

The chain uses TRBV9 and TRBJ2-3; D perhaps matches TRBD2 (6 bases). Germline V lookup: CDR1 SGDLS, CDR2 YYNGEE. Trimming removed 4 bases from V and 2 bases from J, with 14 bases in between. The CDR3 has 15 residues. In nucleotides, the CDR3 is TGTGCCAGCAGCTCTCCCGCGGGGCACACAGATACGCAGTATTTT. The encoded protein is CASSSPAGHTDTQYF.

The J gene is TRBJ2-1, the V gene TRBV4-1; 11 nucleotides line up with TRBD2. V lost 0 bases, J lost 8 bases, and 6 bases stayed unmatched. Per germline, CDR1 MGHRA and CDR2 YSYEKL. CDR3 length equals 16 residues. DNA of the CDR3: TGCGCCAGCAGCCAAGATATAGCGGGGGGGTGGGATGAGCAGTTCTTC. This translates into CASSQDIAGGWDEQFF.

Comments on this clone: Other DNA sequences in this specimen translate into the identical CDR3. The gene calls are TRBV5-1 and TRBJ1-2; 7 bases match TRBD1. The germline V gene has CDR1 SGHRS and CDR2 YFSETQ. The CDR3 has 13 residues. V trimming: 3 bases; J trimming: 4 bases; junction bases outside the gene matches: 3. The CDR3 coding sequence is TGCGCCAGCAGCTGGGGACAGTCCTATGGCTACACCTTC. It yields the protein CASSWGQSYGYTF.

V and J are TRBV5-1 and TRBJ2-5, with TRBD2 matching over 16 bases. CDR1 is SGHRS, CDR2 YFSETQ, per germline. J lost 5 bases, V lost 0 bases, and 4 bases had no gene match. The CDR3 extends over 17 amino acids. The CDR3 here is CASSLAGTSGGAETQYF. The CDR3 DNA follows: TGCGCCAGCAGCTTGGCCGGGACTAGCGGGGGGGCGGAGACCCAGTACTTC.

CDR3 amino acids: CASSLTVPSTDTQYF. In nucleotides, the CDR3 is TGCGCCAGCAGCTTGACAGTTCCGAGCACAGATACGCAGTATTTT. The rearrangement joins TRBV5-1 to TRBJ2-3; D is unclear. Trimming shortened V by 1 base and J by 0 bases, and 9 bases separated the two germline ends. This CDR3 contains 15 residues. From germline, CDR1 is SGHRS and CDR2 YFSETQ.

This clone was observed a single time. V gene TRBV19 combines with J gene TRBJ1-3; possible D gene TRBD1, 6 bases. Germline loops: CDR1 LNHDA, CDR2 SQIVND (reference sequence). This CDR3 has 18 residues. Trimming took off 3 bases at V and 0 bases at J, with 18 bases between the two ends. The CDR3 bases are TGTGCCAGTAGTATCGGTTGGGGACATACCCTCTCTGGAAACACCATATATTTT. This translates into CASSIGWGHTLSGNTIYF.

This chain joins TRBV18 and TRBJ2-1, with TRBD1 as a possible D gene (6 bases). Trimming cost V 3 bases and J 0 bases, with 15 bases left between them. The length of the CDR3 is 17 residues. Germline CDR1 and CDR2: KGHSH and LQKENI. The DNA of the CDR3 is TGTGCCAGCTCACCCGGTTCGTGGGGGCGCTCCTACAATGAGCAGTTCTTC. Translating it yields CASSPGSWGRSYNEQFF.

The chain couples TRBV7-9 to TRBJ2-3; 8 nucleotides match TRBD1. In germline, CDR1 is SEHNR, CDR2 FQNEAQ (reference sequence). V dropped 5 bases and J dropped 4; count of bases not matched to a gene: 11. The CDR3 loop spans 16 amino acids. The CDR3 region has the DNA TGTGCCAGCAGCCCCGGACAGGGTGCTATCTCAGATACGCAGTATTTT. It is translated as CASSPGQGAISDTQYF.

The CDR3 protein is CASSQNRGTDTQYF. DNA for the CDR3: TGTGCCAGCAGTCAAAACAGGGGCACAGATACGCAGTATTTT. The chain is built from TRBV6-5 and TRBJ2-3; D possibly corresponds to TRBD1 (6 bases). The length of the CDR3 is 14 residues. Trimming removed 5 bases from V and 1 base from J, with 10 bases in between. Per the germline V gene, CDR1 is MNHEY and CDR2 is SVGAGI.

This sequence joins TRBV14 and TRBJ2-3; TRBD2 is a possible D gene (5 bases). The CDR3 totals 13 residues. V was pared by 1 base and J by 6 bases, with 8 bases between. Germline V gives CDR1 SGHDN, CDR2 FVKESK. DNA of the CDR3: TGTGCCAGCAGCCAAGGTGCGGGCGATACGCAGTATTTT. Translating it yields CASSQGAGDTQYF.

Worth noting for this clone: Additional DNA sequences in this sample encode the identical CDR3. The chain combines TRBV19 with TRBJ1-5; D is unclear. CDR1 and CDR2 from the germline V gene are LNHDA and SQIVND (reference sequence). The CDR3 is 12 amino acids. V lost 7 bases and J 2 bases, leaving 6 bases between the germline ends. The CDR3 nucleotides read TGTGCCAGTAATCGAGGCAATCAGCCCCAGCATTTT. As protein: CASNRGNQPQHF. The variable domain in full, completed from reference TRBV19 and TRBJ1-5, reads DGGITQSPKYLFRKEGQNVTLSCEQNLNHDAMYWYRQDPGQGLRLIYYSQIVNDFQKGDIAEGYSVSREKKESFPLTVTSAQKNPTAFYLCASNRGNQPQHFGDGTRLSIL.

This chain links TRBV5-6 with TRBJ2-7; 9 bases are a match to TRBD1. The CDR3 extends over 14 amino acids. V lost 4 bases and J lost 5; bases outside the gene matches: 7. CDR1 SGHDT and CDR2 YYEEEE come from the germline V gene. The CDR3 spells CASSTAGQGHEQYF. In DNA form, the CDR3 reads TGTGCCAGCAGCACCGCGGGACAGGGCCACGAGCAGTACTTC.

For the CDR3, the DNA is TGTGCCAGTAGTAGATCGTCTGGGACTTCCAATCAGCCCCAGCATTTT. Amino acid sequence: CASSRSSGTSNQPQHF. The genes are TRBV19 and TRBJ1-5; possible D gene TRBD1, 5 bases. The CDR3 is made up of 16 amino acids. Trimming took off 4 bases at V and 3 bases at J, with 16 bases between the two ends. Germline V gives CDR1 LNHDA, CDR2 SQIVND (reference sequence).